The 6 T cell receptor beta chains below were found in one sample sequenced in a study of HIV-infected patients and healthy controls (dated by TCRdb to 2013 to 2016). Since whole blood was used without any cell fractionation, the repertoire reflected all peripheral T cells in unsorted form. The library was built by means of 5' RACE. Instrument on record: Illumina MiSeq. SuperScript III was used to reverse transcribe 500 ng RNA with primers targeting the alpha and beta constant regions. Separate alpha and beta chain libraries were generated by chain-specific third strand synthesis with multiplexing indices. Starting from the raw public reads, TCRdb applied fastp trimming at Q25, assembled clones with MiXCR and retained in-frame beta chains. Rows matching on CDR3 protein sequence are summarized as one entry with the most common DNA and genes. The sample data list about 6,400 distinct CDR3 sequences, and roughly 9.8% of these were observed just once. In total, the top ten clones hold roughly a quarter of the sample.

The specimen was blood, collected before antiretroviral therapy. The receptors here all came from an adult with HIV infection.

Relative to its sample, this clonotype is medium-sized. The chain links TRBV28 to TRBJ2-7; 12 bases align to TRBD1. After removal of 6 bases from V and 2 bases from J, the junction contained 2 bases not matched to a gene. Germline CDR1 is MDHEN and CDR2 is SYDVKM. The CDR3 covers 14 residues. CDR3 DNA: TGTGCCAGCAGGCGGGACAGGGGGCCCTACGAGCAGTACTTC. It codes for CASRRDRGPYEQYF.

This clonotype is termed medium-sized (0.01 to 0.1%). CDR3 coding DNA: TGTGCCAGCAGAACCTACAATGAGCAGTTCTTC. This translates into CASRTYNEQFF. The chain carries TRBV6-5 and TRBJ2-1, with D unresolved. The CDR3 contains 11 residues. Germline values: CDR1 MNHEY, CDR2 SVGAGI. V was cut by 6 bases and J by 2 bases, with 2 bases left in between.

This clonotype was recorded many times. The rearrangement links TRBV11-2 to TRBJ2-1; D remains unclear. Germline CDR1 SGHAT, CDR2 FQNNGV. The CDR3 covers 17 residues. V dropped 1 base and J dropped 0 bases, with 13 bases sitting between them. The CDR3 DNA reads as TGTGCCAGCAGCTTAGCCCCCCGGACCAGCTCCTACAATGAGCAGTTCTTC. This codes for CASSLAPRTSSYNEQFF.

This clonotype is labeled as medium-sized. CDR3 sequence (DNA): TGTGCCAGCTCACCGGTACCAGATACGCAGTATTTT. Translation: CASSPVPDTQYF. The genes are TRBV18 and TRBJ2-3; D is unclear. CDR1 and CDR2 from the germline V gene are KGHSH and LQKENI. V was trimmed by 3 bases and J by 4 bases, leaving 5 bases between them. The CDR3 runs to 12 residues.

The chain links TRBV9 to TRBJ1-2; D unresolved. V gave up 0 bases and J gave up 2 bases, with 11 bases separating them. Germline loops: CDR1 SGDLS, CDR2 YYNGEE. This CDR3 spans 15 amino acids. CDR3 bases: TGTGCCAGCAGCGTAGATCCAGCGGCGAACTATGGCTACACCTTC. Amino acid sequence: CASSVDPAANYGYTF.

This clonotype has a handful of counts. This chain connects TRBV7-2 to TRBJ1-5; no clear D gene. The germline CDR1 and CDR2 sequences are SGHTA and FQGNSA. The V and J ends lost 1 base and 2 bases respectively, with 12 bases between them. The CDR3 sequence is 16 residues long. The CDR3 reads CASSLVSRNGNQPQHF. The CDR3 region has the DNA TGTGCCAGCAGCTTAGTATCCCGTAACGGCAATCAGCCCCAGCATTTT.